This TCR beta chain was documented in a study of CD8+CD57+ T cells in acquired aplastic anemia. Overall study: Quantities of DNA derived from sorted CD4+ and CD8+ cells averaged around 3 ug. Study outcomes and limitations: Between the patient and control groups, CD8+ Simpson's diversity did not differ significantly. Roughly 31 CD8+ CDR3 sequences were shared between patients and controls.

The template for TCR beta VDJ and CDR3 sequence profiling was genomic DNA. Via MiXCR, TCRdb re-called the reads, giving one row per CDR3 protein. The sample consists of 200,000 to 250,000 distinct CDR3 sequences, roughly 60% of them appearing once. A word on this clonotype: Its specificity is unknown.

All patients picked for sequencing had shown, by flow cytometry, an expansion of CD8+CD57+ cells. Receipt of therapy had not occurred in any patient by the time of blood sampling. V was shortened by 1 base and J by 0 bases, with 5 bases between the two germline ends. Germline CDR1 and CDR2: SNHLY and FYNNEI. The CDR3 is 14 residues long. Sequenced: sorted CD4+, CD8+, or CD8+CD57+ T cells (not recorded which) from PBMCs. The rearrangement joins TRBV2 to TRBJ2-3; D is unclear. The clonotype originates from a human donor with aplastic anemia. The CDR3 DNA reads as TGTGCCAGCAGTGAAGTGTTTAGCACAGATACGCAGTATTTT. Translation: CASSEVFSTDTQYF.